The present TCR beta chain was sequenced within a study of technical replicates of blood from several donors. The germline gives CDR1 MGHRA, CDR2 YSYEKL. Trimming cost V 4 bases and J 2 bases; bases outside gene matches: 1. The CDR3 is 13 amino acids. TCRdb's copy holds only in-frame clones and misses some; the assay was immunoSEQ multiplex PCR. The data show about 100,000 clones, nearly 96% seen once. This chain connects TRBV4-1 to TRBJ2-7; 8 bases agree with TRBD2. This receptor was identified in a human donor in good health. What was sequenced was T cells isolated from PBMCs. CDR3 protein: CASSPGLAYEQYF. CDR3 in DNA: TGCGCCAGCAGCCCGGGACTAGCCTACGAGCAGTACTTC.